This TCR beta chain came from a study of OX40 agonist ivuxolimab in advanced cancers. Study-wide context: Dose-escalation patients were diagnosed with hepatocellular carcinoma, melanoma, renal cell cancer or head and neck cancer. General study results and limits: Within 6 weeks, CD4+ and CD8+ blood T cells expanded clonally at 0.1 to 3.0 mg/kg.

This CDR3 has 14 residues. V lost 4 bases to trimming and J lost 4 bases; unmatched junction nucleotides: 4. Germline CDR1 is SSHAT and CDR2 is FNYEAQ (reference sequence). Remarks on this clone: The antigen remains unidentified.

Assay: immunoSEQ multiplex PCR; the TCRdb copy retains only in-frame clones and omits some. The repertoire includes approximately 76,000 clones, more than 85% of them detected once, and roughly 10% sits in the top ten. This sample comprised CD4+ or CD8+ T cells sorted from blood, obtained in a trial of the OX40 agonist ivuxolimab. The TCR comes from an adult with an advanced solid tumor such as melanoma, head and neck, liver or kidney cancer. The rearrangement links TRBV7-7 to TRBJ2-7; TRBD1 matches at 10 bases. Here the CDR3 DNA reads TGTGCCAGCAGCTACCGGGACAGGGGTTACGAGCAGTACTTC. This codes for CASSYRDRGYEQYF.